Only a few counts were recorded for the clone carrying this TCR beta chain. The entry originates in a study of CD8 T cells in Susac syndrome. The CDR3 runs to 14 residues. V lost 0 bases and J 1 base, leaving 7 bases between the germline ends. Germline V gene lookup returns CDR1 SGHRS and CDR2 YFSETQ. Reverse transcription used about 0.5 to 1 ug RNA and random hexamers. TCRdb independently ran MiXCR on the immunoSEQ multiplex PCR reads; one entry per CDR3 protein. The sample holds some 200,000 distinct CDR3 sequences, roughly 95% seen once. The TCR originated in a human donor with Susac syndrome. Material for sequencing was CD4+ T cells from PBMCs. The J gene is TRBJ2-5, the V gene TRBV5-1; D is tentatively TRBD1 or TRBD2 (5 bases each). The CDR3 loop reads CASSLVGTQETQYF. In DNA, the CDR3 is TGCGCCAGCAGCTTGGTTGGGACCCAAGAGACCCAGTACTTC.